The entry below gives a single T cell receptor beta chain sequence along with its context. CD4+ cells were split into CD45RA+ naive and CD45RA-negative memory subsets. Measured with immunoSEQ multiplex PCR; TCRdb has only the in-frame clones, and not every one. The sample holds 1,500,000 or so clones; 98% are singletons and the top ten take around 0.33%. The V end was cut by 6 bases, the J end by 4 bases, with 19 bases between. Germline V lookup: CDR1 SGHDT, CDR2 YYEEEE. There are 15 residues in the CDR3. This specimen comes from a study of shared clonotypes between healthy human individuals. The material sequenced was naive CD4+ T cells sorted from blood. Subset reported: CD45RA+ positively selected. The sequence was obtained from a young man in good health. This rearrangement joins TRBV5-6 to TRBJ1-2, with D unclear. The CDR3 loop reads CASNMMRTSTYGYTF. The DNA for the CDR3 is TGTGCCAGCAACATGATGAGGACCTCGACCTATGGCTACACCTTC.